There are many counts of the clone carrying this T cell receptor beta chain. The data were obtained in a study of spatial heterogeneity in lung cancer. TCRdb ran MiXCR on the 5' RACE reads and lists one entry per CDR3 protein. The sample includes some 87,000 distinct CDR3 sequences, about 9.4% of them seen just once. The CDR3 loop spans 15 amino acids. V dropped 1 base and J dropped 5; count of bases not matched to a gene: 3. CDR1 is SEHNR, CDR2 FQNEAQ, per germline (reference sequence). Time point reported: sample taken at primary tumor resection. Whole RNA, which was extracted from tumor, nontumor lung tissue or frozen PBMC, was sequenced without any cell sorting. Untreated early-stage non-small cell lung cancer patients, roughly 72 in total, were the donors.

V and J are TRBV7-9 and TRBJ2-1, with 9 bases lining up with TRBD2. The sequencing used PBMCs, collected at surgery. The source of this sequence is a male donor with early-stage non-small cell lung cancer. CDR3 in amino acids: CASSLVVAGDNEQFF. The CDR3 DNA reads as TGTGCCAGCAGCTTAGTAGTAGCGGGGGACAATGAGCAGTTCTTC.